This T cell receptor beta chain was observed in a study of blood T cell repertoires in COVID-19. The wider study: COVID-19 samples from acute and convalescent phases originated in the United States, Italy and Spain. Sample material is recorded as cDNA or gDNA derived from T cells, B-cell-depleted T cells, or PBMCs.

Cohort allocation depended upon clinical history that participants reported. Cohort 3 donors counted as recovered after two negative PCRs, clearance, or resolved symptoms. CDR1 and CDR2 (germline): SQVTM, ANQGSEA. This CDR3 spans 13 amino acids. The V end lost 7 bases, the J end lost 1 base, and 13 bases lay between the germline ends. Data came from immunoSEQ multiplex PCR; TCRdb stores just in-frame clones and leaves some out. The sample includes around 300,000 clones, about nine tenths of them seen just once. Sequenced material: PBMCs or T cells enriched from blood (not recorded which). The TCR originated in a woman aged 40-49 years who had recovered from COVID-19. This chain joins TRBV29-1 and TRBJ1-1, with no clear D. The CDR3 protein is CSAYPGANTEAFF. Written as DNA, the CDR3 is TGCAGCGCCTATCCGGGAGCGAACACTGAAGCTTTCTTT.